Given below is one TCR beta chain in context. The source of the sample is a study of T cell changes during pregnancy in multiple sclerosis. Germline CDR1 and CDR2: SGHTA and FQGNSA. The CDR3 is 18 residues long. The V and J ends lost 4 bases and 7 bases, in that order; junction bases with no gene match: 15. Here immunoSEQ multiplex PCR was the method, and the copy in TCRdb shows in-frame clones only, minus some. Counted here are 50,000 to 60,000 clones, around 92% occurring once; the ten biggest clones make up 0.15% to 0.2%. This chain links TRBV7-2 with TRBJ2-1; 11 positions agree with TRBD2. This specimen was CD4+ T cells from peripheral blood mononuclear cells, taken after pregnancy. The TCR originated in a female donor in good health, enrolled as a control in a pregnancy study. CDR3 sequence: CASSYQIIAGGMKNEQFF. CDR3 DNA: TGTGCCAGCAGCTACCAGATCATAGCGGGGGGGATGAAAAATGAGCAGTTCTTC.